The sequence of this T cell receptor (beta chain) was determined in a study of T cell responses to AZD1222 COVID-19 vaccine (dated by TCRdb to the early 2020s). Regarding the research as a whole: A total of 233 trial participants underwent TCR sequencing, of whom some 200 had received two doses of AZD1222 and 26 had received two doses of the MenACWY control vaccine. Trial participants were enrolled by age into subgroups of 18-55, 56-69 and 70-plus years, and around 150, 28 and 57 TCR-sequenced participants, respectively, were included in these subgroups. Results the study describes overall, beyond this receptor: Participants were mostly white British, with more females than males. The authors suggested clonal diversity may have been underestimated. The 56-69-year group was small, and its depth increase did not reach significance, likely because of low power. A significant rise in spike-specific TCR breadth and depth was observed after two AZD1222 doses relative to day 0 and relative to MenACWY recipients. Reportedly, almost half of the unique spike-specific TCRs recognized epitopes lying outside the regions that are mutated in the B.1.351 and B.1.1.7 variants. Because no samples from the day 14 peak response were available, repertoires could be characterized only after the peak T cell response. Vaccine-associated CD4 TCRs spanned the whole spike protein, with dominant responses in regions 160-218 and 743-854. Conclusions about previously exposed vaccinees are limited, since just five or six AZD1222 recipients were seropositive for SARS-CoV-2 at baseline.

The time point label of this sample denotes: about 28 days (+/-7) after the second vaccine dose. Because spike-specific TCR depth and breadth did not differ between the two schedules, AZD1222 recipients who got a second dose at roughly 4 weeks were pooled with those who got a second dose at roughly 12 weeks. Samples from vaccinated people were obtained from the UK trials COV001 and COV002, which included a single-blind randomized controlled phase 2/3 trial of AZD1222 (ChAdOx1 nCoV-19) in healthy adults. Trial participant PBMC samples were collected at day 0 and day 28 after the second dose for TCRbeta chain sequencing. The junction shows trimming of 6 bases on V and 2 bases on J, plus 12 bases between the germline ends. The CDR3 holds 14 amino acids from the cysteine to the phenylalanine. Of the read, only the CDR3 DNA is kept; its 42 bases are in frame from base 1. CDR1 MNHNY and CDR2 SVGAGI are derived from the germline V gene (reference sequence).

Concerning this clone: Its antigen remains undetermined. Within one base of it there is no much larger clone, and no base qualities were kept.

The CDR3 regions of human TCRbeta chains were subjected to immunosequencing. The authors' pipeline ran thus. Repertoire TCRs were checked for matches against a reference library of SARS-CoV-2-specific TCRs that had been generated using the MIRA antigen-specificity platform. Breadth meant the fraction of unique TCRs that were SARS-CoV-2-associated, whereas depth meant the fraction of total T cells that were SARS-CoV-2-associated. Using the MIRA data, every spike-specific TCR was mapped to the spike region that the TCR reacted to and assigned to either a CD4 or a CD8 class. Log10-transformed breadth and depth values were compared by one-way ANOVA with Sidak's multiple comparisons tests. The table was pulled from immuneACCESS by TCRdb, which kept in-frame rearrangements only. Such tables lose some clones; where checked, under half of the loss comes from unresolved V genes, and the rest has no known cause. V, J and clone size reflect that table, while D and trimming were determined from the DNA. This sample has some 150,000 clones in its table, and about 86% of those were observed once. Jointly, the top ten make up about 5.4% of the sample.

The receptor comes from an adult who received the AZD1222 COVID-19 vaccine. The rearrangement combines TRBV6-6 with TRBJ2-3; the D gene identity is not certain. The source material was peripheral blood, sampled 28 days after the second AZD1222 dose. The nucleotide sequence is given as TGTGCCAGCAGAGACACCCGTCTCACAGATACGCAGTATTTT. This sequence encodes CASRDTRLTDTQYF.